This TCR beta chain came from a study of spatial heterogeneity in lung cancer. Study details: There were consistently more beta-chain sequences detected than alpha-chain sequences.

From germline, CDR1 is MDHEN and CDR2 SYDVKM. Trimming pared 8 bases from V and 8 bases from J, leaving 18 bases between. The CDR3 length is 13 residues. This clonotype was counted only a few times. Time point of the sample: sample taken at primary tumor resection. The sequenced material consisted of unsorted whole RNA from tumor, nontumor lung or frozen PBMC. More than 70 TRACERx patients with early, untreated non-small cell lung cancer donated samples. A unique molecular identifier was attached to every TCR cDNA molecule. TCRdb re-called the 5' RACE reads with MiXCR, one entry per CDR3 protein. Here the sample spans around 60,000 distinct CDR3 sequences, 8.4% being singletons.

The sample consisted of PBMCs, taken at surgery. The sequence was collected from a female donor with early-stage non-small cell lung cancer. The chain recombines TRBV28 with TRBJ1-2; possibly TRBD1 for D (6 bases). The CDR3 spells CASVPGALKGYTF. In DNA, the CDR3 is TGTGCCAGCGTGCCAGGGGCTCTAAAGGGCTACACCTTC.